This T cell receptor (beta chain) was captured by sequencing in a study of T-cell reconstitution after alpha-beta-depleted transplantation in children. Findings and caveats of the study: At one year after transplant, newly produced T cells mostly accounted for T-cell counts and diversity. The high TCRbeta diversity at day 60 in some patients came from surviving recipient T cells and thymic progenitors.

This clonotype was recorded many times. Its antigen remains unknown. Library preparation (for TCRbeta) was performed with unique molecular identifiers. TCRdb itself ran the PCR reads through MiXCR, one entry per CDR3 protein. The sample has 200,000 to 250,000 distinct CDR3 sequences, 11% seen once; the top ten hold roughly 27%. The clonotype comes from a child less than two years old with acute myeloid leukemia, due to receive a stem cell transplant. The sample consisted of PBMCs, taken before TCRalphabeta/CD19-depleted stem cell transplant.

The CDR3 sequence is CSATRHPENTEAFF. Here the CDR3 DNA reads TGCAGTGCTACACGACACCCTGAGAACACTGAAGCTTTCTTT. The V and J genes are TRBV20-1 and TRBJ1-1; D not certain. Germline V gives CDR1 DFQATT, CDR2 SNEGSKA (reference sequence). Trimming left V 4 bases short and J 1 base short, with 13 bases between. CDR3 length: 14 residues.